The 5 T cell receptor beta chains below come from one sample, sequenced in a study of blood T cell repertoires in COVID-19. Assay: immunoSEQ multiplex PCR; the TCRdb copy retains only in-frame clones and omits some. The sample records approximately 130,000 clones, around 85% being singletons. The sequenced sample consisted of peripheral blood. These receptors were obtained from a woman aged 45 to 65 who had recovered from COVID-19.

The chain uses TRBV6-5 and TRBJ2-7; D perhaps matches TRBD2 (5 bases). The germline V gene has CDR1 MNHEY and CDR2 SVGAGI. Trimming removed 5 bases at V and 0 bases at J, with 14 bases between. The CDR3 covers 15 residues. CDR3 residues: CASSPSGISSYEQYF. The CDR3 DNA reads TGTGCCAGCAGTCCATCCGGGATAAGCTCCTACGAGCAGTACTTC.

The rearrangement links TRBV7-9 to TRBJ2-3; no clear D gene. V lost 3 bases and J 7 bases, leaving 2 bases between the germline ends. The CDR3 extends over 10 amino acids. The germline gives CDR1 SEHNR, CDR2 FQNEAQ (reference sequence). The CDR3 sequence: CASSFNTQYF. As DNA, the CDR3 is TGTGCCAGCAGCTTCAATACGCAGTATTTT.

This chain connects TRBV6-1 to TRBJ1-1; D uncertain. This CDR3 contains 14 residues. V lost 7 bases and J lost 7, with 19 bases in between. Germline loops: CDR1 MNHNS, CDR2 SASEGT. This chain's CDR3 is CASTQRAGGHEAFF. CDR3 DNA: TGTGCCAGCACTCAGAGGGCGGGCGGGCATGAAGCTTTCTTT.

The chain combines TRBV30 with TRBJ2-2; no reliable D call. From germline, CDR1 is GTSNPN and CDR2 SVGIG (reference sequence). The CDR3 is 14 residues long. The V end was cut by 3 bases, the J end by 7 bases, with 15 bases between. CDR3 nucleotide sequence: TGTGCCTGGAGAACCGCCAGGCGTTACGGGGAGCTGTTTTTT. This codes for CAWRTARRYGELFF.

The gene calls are TRBV23-1 and TRBJ2-3; D is perhaps TRBD1 (5 bases). TRBV23-1 belongs to the ORF category, with a function that is uncertain. There are 16 residues in the CDR3. Trimming cost V 0 bases and J 0 bases, with 10 bases left between them. The CDR3 sequence is CASSQSGQISTDTQYF. The CDR3 DNA is TGCGCCAGCAGTCAATCGGGGCAGATTAGCACAGATACGCAGTATTTT.